Below, one T cell receptor beta chain is given with its context. As yet, its antigen is unknown. One end of the junction varies from germline; a read error may be responsible. This sample was taken from a study of cytomegalovirus exposure and HLA in healthy donors. Turning to the study itself: Of around 400 genotyped donors, roughly 81% grouped in the Caucasian-associated ancestry cluster. Study outcomes and limitations: Common viral pathogens seemed, in a later analysis, to connect with several of the most significant clusters.

The CDR3 is 13 amino acids. Per the germline V gene, CDR1 is SGHRS and CDR2 is YFSETQ. With 60 Vbeta and 13 Jbeta primers, the PCR was carried out. Method: immunoSEQ multiplex PCR; TCRdb's copy keeps in-frame clones and lacks some. The sample has roughly 33,000 clones. The genes are TRBV5-1 and TRBJ1-1; D unresolved. The source is a middle-aged woman in good health and CMV-seropositive. The sequencing input was PBMCs. CDR3 residues: CASGPGLDTEDFF. The CDR3 nucleotides are TGCGCCAGCGGCCCGGGTTTGGATACTGAAGATTTCTTT.